The clone carrying this T cell receptor (beta chain) has more than one count but fewer than ten. Sequence at one end of the junction differs from germline and may be a read error. Alongside a J-beta primer mix, a sample-barcoded 5' primer served in a second PCR lasting roughly 7 to 12 cycles. TCRdb re-analysed the 5' RACE reads in MiXCR, keeping a single row per CDR3 protein. The table lists about 1,800,000 distinct CDR3 sequences, roughly 27% of them singletons. The sample originates from a study of blood T cells in healthy people across ages. Individuals who donated were healthy Caucasians from Russia aged about 6 to 90. Germline values: CDR1 MNHNS, CDR2 SASEGT. This CDR3 region has 13 residues.

The sequence was obtained from a woman aged 30 to 39 in good health. Sequencing was performed on blood. The chain links TRBV6-1 to TRBJ2-7; D is unclear. CDR3 loop: CASSERPSGERYF. The CDR3 DNA is TGTGCCAGCAGTGAGCGGCCGTCTGGCGAGCGGTACTTC.